This entry lists 20 T cell receptor beta chains sequenced from one sample in a study of blood T cell repertoires in COVID-19. Method: immunoSEQ multiplex PCR; TCRdb's copy keeps in-frame clones and lacks some. This table has tens of thousands of clones, approximately 86% appearing once. The sequenced sample was peripheral blood. All receptors derive from a man aged 40-55 years with acute or convalescent COVID-19.

The V gene is TRBV6-2 or TRBV6-3, the J gene TRBJ1-1; D might be TRBD1 (6 bases). The CDR3 spans 13 residues. Trimming cost V 5 bases and J 1 base, with 8 bases left between them. CDR1 and CDR2 from the germline V gene are MNHEY and SVGEGT. This CDR3 reads CASSTRGNTEAFF. CDR3 coding DNA: TGTGCCAGCAGTACCAGGGGGAACACTGAAGCTTTCTTT.

The V call is TRBV5-1, the J call TRBJ1-3, with D unclear. The germline V gene encodes CDR1 SGHRS and CDR2 YFSETQ. This CDR3 contains 15 residues. V lost 4 bases and J 1 base, leaving 12 bases between the germline ends. The CDR3 sequence is CASSHDGSSGNTIYF. The CDR3 nucleotides are TGCGCCAGCAGCCATGACGGGAGTTCTGGAAACACCATATATTTT. The complete variable domain, with remaining parts taken from reference TRBV5-1 and TRBJ1-3, reads KAGVTQTPRYLIKTRGQQVTLSCSPISGHRSVSWYQQTPGQGLQFLFEYFSETQRNKGNFPGRFSGRQFSNSRSEMNVSTLELGDSALYLCASSHDGSSGNTIYFGEGSWLTVV.

This clone was observed a few times. This chain uses TRBV19 with TRBJ1-2; 8 nucleotides line up with TRBD1. CDR3 size: 12 residues. V was clipped by 3 bases and J by 8 bases; unmatched bases: 2. Germline CDR1 LNHDA, CDR2 SQIVND (reference sequence). CDR3 coding DNA: TGTGCCAGTAGTATTGGGACAGGAGGCTACACCTTC. Its translation is CASSIGTGGYTF.

The rearrangement joins TRBV4-1 to TRBJ2-5; D ambiguous. The germline CDR1 and CDR2 sequences are MGHRA and YSYEKL. The ends were cut back, 3 bases at V and 5 bases at J, with 16 bases in the middle. The CDR3 totals 15 residues. The CDR3 is CASSHPGLSAETQYF. The CDR3 DNA follows: TGCGCCAGCAGCCATCCGGGTCTTTCGGCGGAGACCCAGTACTTC.

This clone was seen a handful of times. As DNA, the CDR3 is TGTGCCAGCTCATCGGACAGGGGAGGGTTGCGTGGCTACACCTTC. It translates to CASSSDRGGLRGYTF. The rearrangement uses TRBV18 and TRBJ1-2; 9 bases match TRBD1. Looked up from germline, CDR1 is KGHSH and CDR2 is LQKENI. The CDR3 runs 15 residues. Trimming cost V 5 bases and J 7 bases; bases outside gene matches: 11. The full variable domain, in which reference TRBV18 and TRBJ1-2 provide the parts outside the CDR3, is NAGVMQNPRHLVRRRGQEARLRCSPMKGHSHVYWYRQLPEEGLKFMVYLQKENIIDESGMPKERFSAEFPKEGPSILRIQQVVRGDSAAYFCASSSDRGGLRGYTFGSGTRLTVV.

This chain uses TRBV29-1 with TRBJ1-1; 8 nucleotides agree with TRBD1. The CDR3 totals 14 residues. V shed 6 bases and J 4 bases; nucleotides not matched to a gene: 10. Germline CDR1 and CDR2: SQVTM and ANQGSEA. The chain's CDR3 is CSVTGQGLATEAFF. The CDR3 coding sequence is TGCAGCGTGACCGGACAGGGTCTGGCCACTGAAGCTTTCTTT.

CDR3 region: CASLRKETQYF. For the CDR3, the DNA is TGCGCCAGCCTCAGGAAAGAGACCCAGTACTTC. The rearrangement uses TRBV23-1 and TRBJ2-5; D is unresolved. TRBV23-1 is placed among ORFs of uncertain function. V was shortened by 8 bases and J by 3 bases, with 7 bases between the two germline ends. The CDR3 loop spans 11 amino acids.

The chain uses TRBV2 and TRBJ1-6; 12 bases line up with TRBD1. Germline V gene data show CDR1 as SNHLY and CDR2 as FYNNEI. This CDR3 region has 14 residues. The V gene end was trimmed by 8 bases and the J gene end by 10 bases; junction bases not matched to a gene: 6. The chain's CDR3 is CASLRDRGHSPLHF. The CDR3 coding sequence is TGTGCCAGCCTCCGGGACAGGGGGCACTCACCCCTCCACTTT.

This clone was counted between two and nine times. The rearrangement joins TRBV29-1 to TRBJ2-2; D gene unclear. The CDR3 extends over 12 amino acids. Per germline, CDR1 SQVTM and CDR2 ANQGSEA. The V end was cut by 3 bases, the J end by 5 bases, with 7 bases between. CDR3 sequence: CSVDPPTGELFF. DNA for the CDR3: TGCAGCGTTGACCCTCCGACCGGGGAGCTGTTTTTT.

The V call is TRBV6-6, the J call TRBJ1-1, with 7 bases aligning to TRBD1. The CDR3 has 14 amino acids. V dropped 7 bases and J dropped 4; count of bases not matched to a gene: 9. Germline-derived CDR1 and CDR2 are MNHNY and SVGAGI (reference sequence). The DNA for the CDR3 is TGTGCCAGCACCCTACCCGACAGGGCCACTGAAGCTTTCTTT. This translates into CASTLPDRATEAFF.

The chain recombines TRBV30 with TRBJ1-2, with D unresolved. In germline, CDR1 is GTSNPN, CDR2 SVGIG (reference sequence). V shed 8 bases and J shed 8 bases, with 12 bases lying between them. This CDR3 contains 10 residues. The CDR3 bases are TGTGCCCTGGACTCGGGCGGCTACACCTTC. This encodes CALDSGGYTF.

V usage is TRBV6-5 and J usage is TRBJ1-5; D gene ambiguous. CDR1 and CDR2 (germline): MNHEY, SVGAGI. CDR3 length: 12 residues. V was cut by 6 bases and J by 7 bases, with 10 bases left in between. CDR3 in amino acids: CASRQITQPQHF. The CDR3 coding sequence is TGTGCCAGCAGACAAATTACCCAGCCCCAGCATTTT.

V and J are TRBV30 and TRBJ2-7, with D possibly matching TRBD1 (5 bases). This CDR3 has 13 residues. Trimming stripped 0 bases from V and 2 bases from J, with 8 bases between. Germline V gene sequence: CDR1 GTSNPN, CDR2 SVGIG (reference sequence). The CDR3 loop reads CAWSVRGTYEQYF. CDR3 nucleotides: TGTGCCTGGAGTGTAAGGGGAACCTACGAGCAGTACTTC.

V and J are TRBV29-1 and TRBJ1-2; TRBD1 aligns across 8 bases. Per the germline V gene, CDR1 is SQVTM and CDR2 is ANQGSEA. The CDR3 contains 13 residues. V gave up 5 bases and J gave up 2 bases; unmatched junction bases: 4. CDR3 loop: CSVPGGRNYGYTF. In nucleotides, the CDR3 is TGCAGCGTTCCAGGGGGCAGGAACTATGGCTACACCTTC.

This clone showed up just once. DNA of the CDR3: TGCGCCAGTAACTTCGGGACTAGCGGAGGGGATACGCAGTATTTT. Translation: CASNFGTSGGDTQYF. J is TRBJ2-3 and V is TRBV5-1; 11 nucleotides align to TRBD2. Germline lookup yields CDR1 SGHRS and CDR2 YFSETQ. The CDR3 length is 15 residues. Trimming took 8 bases from V and 6 from J; bases not matched to a gene: 11.

The chain combines TRBV10-1 with TRBJ2-5; the match to TRBD2 covers 8 bases. The ends lost 5 bases at V and 3 bases at J; junction bases unmatched: 8. Germline CDR1 is WNHNN and CDR2 is SYGVQD (reference sequence). The CDR3 has 15 residues. The CDR3 DNA follows: TGCGCCAGCAGTCAGCGGGGGTCGAAGAAAGAGACCCAGTACTTC. As protein: CASSQRGSKKETQYF.

This chain links TRBV6-6 with TRBJ1-1; 8 bases line up with TRBD1. The CDR3 covers 13 residues. V lost 6 bases to trimming and J lost 4 bases; unmatched junction nucleotides: 4. CDR1 MNHNY and CDR2 SVGAGI come from the germline V gene (reference sequence). The CDR3 protein is CASRDREFTEAFF. The CDR3, as DNA: TGTGCCAGCAGGGACAGGGAGTTCACTGAAGCTTTCTTT.

The rearrangement joins TRBV5-6 to TRBJ2-3, with D perhaps matching TRBD1 (5 bases). The germline CDR1 and CDR2 sequences are SGHDT and YYEEEE. The CDR3 sequence is 13 residues long. With 0 bases removed from V and 10 bases from J, the gap between germline ends came to 12 bases. CDR3 sequence (DNA): TGTGCCAGCAGCTTGGAAGTTCAGGGCGCGCAGTATTTT. Translation gives CASSLEVQGAQYF.

The genes are TRBV4-1 and TRBJ1-1; unclear D gene. The CDR3 contains 14 residues. V lost 2 bases and J 0 bases, leaving 7 bases between the germline ends. Per the germline V gene, CDR1 is MGHRA and CDR2 is YSYEKL. The CDR3 nucleotides are TGCGCCAGCAGCCAATTCAATTTGAACACTGAAGCTTTCTTT. It specifies CASSQFNLNTEAFF.

The chain joins TRBV15 to TRBJ1-1; 10 positions match TRBD1. The CDR3 is 18 residues long. Per the germline V gene, CDR1 is LNHNV and CDR2 is YYDKDF (reference sequence). Trimming removed 1 base from V and 1 base from J; junction bases left unmatched: 9. The CDR3 is CATSRVWDRGGWNTEAFF. The CDR3 DNA reads TGTGCCACCAGCAGAGTGTGGGACAGGGGAGGTTGGAACACTGAAGCTTTCTTT.